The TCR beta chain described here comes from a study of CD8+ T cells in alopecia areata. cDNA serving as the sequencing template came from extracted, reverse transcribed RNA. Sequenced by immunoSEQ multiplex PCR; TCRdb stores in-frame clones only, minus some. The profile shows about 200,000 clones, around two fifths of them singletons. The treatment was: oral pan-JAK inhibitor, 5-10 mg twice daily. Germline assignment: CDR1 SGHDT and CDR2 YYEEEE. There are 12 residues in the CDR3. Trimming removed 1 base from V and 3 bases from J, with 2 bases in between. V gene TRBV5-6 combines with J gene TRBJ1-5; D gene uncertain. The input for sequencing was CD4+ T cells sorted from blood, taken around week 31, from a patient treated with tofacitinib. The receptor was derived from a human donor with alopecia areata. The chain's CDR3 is CASSLYNQPQHF. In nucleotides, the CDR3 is TGTGCCAGCAGCTTGTACAATCAGCCCCAGCATTTT.